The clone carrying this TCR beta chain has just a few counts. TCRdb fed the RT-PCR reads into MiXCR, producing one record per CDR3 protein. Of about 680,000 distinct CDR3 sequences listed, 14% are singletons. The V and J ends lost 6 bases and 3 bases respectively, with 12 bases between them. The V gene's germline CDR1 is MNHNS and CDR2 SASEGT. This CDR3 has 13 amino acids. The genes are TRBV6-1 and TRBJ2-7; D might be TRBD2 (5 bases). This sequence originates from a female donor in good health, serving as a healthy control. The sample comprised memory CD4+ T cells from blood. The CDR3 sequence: CASRRTEGYEQYF. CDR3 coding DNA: TGTGCCAGCAGACGGACCGAGGGCTACGAGCAGTACTTC.